Each of the 25 T cell receptor beta chains below was sequenced from the same sample in a study of blood T cell repertoires in COVID-19. Method: immunoSEQ multiplex PCR; TCRdb's copy keeps in-frame clones and lacks some. The sample carries more than 85,000 clones, around four fifths recorded once. Sequenced: peripheral blood. These receptors all stem from a man aged 55 to 70 with active or convalescent COVID-19.

This sequence joins TRBV10-2 and TRBJ2-5; possible D gene TRBD1, 5 bases. V shed 6 bases and J shed 0 bases, with 8 bases lying between them. The germline V gene encodes CDR1 WSHSY and CDR2 SAAADI. The CDR3 spans 13 residues. Here the CDR3 DNA reads TGCGCCAGCAGGGGGCGGTACCAAGAGACCCAGTACTTC. Protein sequence: CASRGRYQETQYF.

The chain links TRBV12-5 to TRBJ2-7; the D is unclear. The CDR3 extends over 14 amino acids. The germline V and J ends were trimmed by 1 base and 4 bases, with 11 bases remaining between them. Germline V CDR1 and CDR2: LGHNT, FRNRAP. Written as DNA, the CDR3 is TGTGCTAGTGGTTTGGCGAGAGGCCGGTACGAGCAGTACGTC. Translating it yields CASGLARGRYEQYV.

J is TRBJ1-4 and V is TRBV27; D is uncertain. V lost 4 bases and J 5 bases, leaving 17 bases between the germline ends. Germline CDR1 is MNHEY and CDR2 is SMNVEV (reference sequence). The length of the CDR3 is 16 residues. For the CDR3, the DNA is TGTGCCAGCAGTTCCCTTCACCGGGGAGTAAATGAAAAACTGTTTTTT. Translating it yields CASSSLHRGVNEKLFF.

This rearrangement joins TRBV6-5 to TRBJ1-2; 7 nucleotides agree with TRBD1. The CDR3 runs 12 residues. Trimming removed 9 bases from V and 8 bases from J; junction bases left unmatched: 9. The germline CDR1 and CDR2 sequences are MNHEY and SVGAGI. As DNA, the CDR3 is TGTGCCAGTTATGGGGACAGCGAGGGCTACACCTTC. Amino acid sequence: CASYGDSEGYTF.

The chain employs TRBV6-4 and TRBJ2-3, with a tentative D call TRBD2 (5 bases). The germline CDR1 and CDR2 sequences are MRHNA and SNTAGT. The V end lost 0 bases, the J end lost 5 bases, and 9 bases lay between the germline ends. The CDR3 has 14 amino acids. Here the CDR3 reads CASSDSGGLDTQYF. In nucleotides, the CDR3 is TGTGCCAGCAGTGACTCCGGCGGGTTAGATACGCAGTATTTT.

The chain has TRBV14 and TRBJ1-2; D may be TRBD1 (6 bases). The CDR3 spans 15 residues. From germline, CDR1 is SGHDN and CDR2 FVKESK. V lost 3 bases, J lost 6 bases, and 17 bases lay in between. The CDR3: CASSQDLTGYHGYTF. CDR3 bases: TGTGCCAGCAGCCAGGACTTGACAGGTTATCATGGCTACACCTTC.

This chain uses TRBV5-1 with TRBJ1-2; TRBD1 matches 7 bases. CDR1 and CDR2 (germline): SGHRS, YFSETQ. The CDR3 sequence is 13 residues long. V shed 7 bases and J 1 base; nucleotides not matched to a gene: 4. The CDR3 loop reads CASRTGFNYGYTF. In nucleotides, the CDR3 is TGCGCCAGCCGGACAGGCTTTAACTATGGCTACACCTTC.

The rearrangement uses TRBV6-2 or TRBV6-3 and TRBJ1-4; D is unclear. The CDR3 is 15 amino acids. The germline gives CDR1 MNHEY, CDR2 SVGEGT. The V end lost 2 bases, the J end lost 7 bases, and 14 bases lay between the germline ends. CDR3 region: CASSYNRGTGEKLFF. The CDR3 nucleotides read TGTGCCAGCAGTTACAACCGGGGTACGGGTGAAAAACTGTTTTTT.

The chain is built from TRBV28 and TRBJ1-1, with TRBD1 as a possible D gene (5 bases). Germline CDR1 and CDR2: MDHEN and SYDVKM. The CDR3 has 12 residues. Trimming removed 4 bases at V and 4 bases at J, with 7 bases between. The CDR3 is CASSWGGTEAFF. In DNA form, the CDR3 reads TGTGCCAGCAGTTGGGGGGGCACTGAAGCTTTCTTT.

The J gene is TRBJ1-1, the V gene TRBV6-1, with TRBD1 as a possible D gene (5 bases). Germline values: CDR1 MNHNS, CDR2 SASEGT. Trimming took off 2 bases at V and 4 bases at J, with 8 bases between the two ends. The CDR3 runs 13 residues. The CDR3 bases are TGTGCCAGCAGTGAATTTCAGGGCACTGAAGCTTTCTTT. It yields the protein CASSEFQGTEAFF.

The V and J genes are TRBV18 and TRBJ2-5, with TRBD1 identical over 10 bases. The CDR3 has 15 amino acids. CDR1 is KGHSH and CDR2 is LQKENI in the germline V gene. J lost 6 bases, V lost 6 bases, and 10 bases had no gene match. CDR3 nucleotides: TGTGCCAGCTCCCGGGACAGGGGCAGGGATAAGACCCAGTACTTC. Translated, it gives CASSRDRGRDKTQYF.

This chain joins TRBV21-1 and TRBJ2-2; the table calls TRBD1, which could not be checked here. TRBV21-1 is shown as a pseudogene. The CDR3 is 17 residues long. The chain's CDR3 is CASSKGVDSVSTGELFF. CDR3 nucleotide sequence: TGTGCCAGCAGCAAAGGAGTGGACAGTGTGAGCACCGGGGAGCTGTTTTTT.

The table lists this clone with a count of one. The chain has TRBV5-6 and TRBJ1-4; D remains ambiguous. CDR1 is SGHDT and CDR2 is YYEEEE in the germline V gene. The CDR3 consists of 16 residues. The V gene lost 2 bases and the J gene lost 8 bases, with 19 bases spanning the gap. CDR3 nucleotide sequence: TGTGCCAGCAGCTTATACCCCGGGTCTTTAGGAGAAAAACTGTTTTTT. Translation: CASSLYPGSLGEKLFF.

V gene TRBV3-1 (or the pseudogene TRBV3-2) combines with J gene TRBJ1-2; TRBD1 matches at 7 bases. V shed 2 bases, J shed 6 bases, and the junction held 15 bases outside the gene matches. The CDR3 consists of 17 residues. Germline CDR1 LGHDT, CDR2 YNNKEL (reference sequence). In DNA form, the CDR3 reads TGTGCCAGCAGCCAAAGGGCCAGGGGGTCTTCTTCGGATGGCTACACCTTC. This codes for CASSQRARGSSSDGYTF.

The rearrangement joins TRBV13 to TRBJ2-1; TRBD2 agrees at 7 bases. J gave up 4 bases and V 4 bases, and 4 bases lay outside the gene matches. The CDR3 sequence is 14 residues long. Germline V gene data show CDR1 as PRHDT and CDR2 as FYEKMQ (reference sequence). The CDR3 protein is CASSSRLAYNEQFF. CDR3 bases: TGTGCCAGCAGCTCCCGACTAGCTTACAATGAGCAGTTCTTC.

V is TRBV19 and J is TRBJ1-5; the D gene is possibly TRBD1 (5 bases). V gave up 1 base and J gave up 7 bases, with 14 bases separating them. Germline V lookup: CDR1 LNHDA, CDR2 SQIVND (reference sequence). This CDR3 is built from 15 residues. CDR3 sequence reads: CASSIGQLGSQPQHF. In nucleotides, the CDR3 is TGTGCCAGTAGTATAGGACAGTTGGGTTCACAGCCCCAGCATTTT.

The chain employs TRBV6-2 or TRBV6-3 and TRBJ2-3; 14 nucleotides align to TRBD2. With 6 bases clipped from V and 5 bases from J, the junction kept 13 bases outside the gene matches. The CDR3 contains 18 residues. The germline V gene has CDR1 MNHEY and CDR2 SVGEGT. The chain's CDR3 is CASSSGLAGGSEEDTQYF. The CDR3 DNA reads TGTGCCAGCAGCTCCGGACTAGCGGGAGGATCGGAGGAAGATACGCAGTATTTT.

The gene calls are TRBV29-1 and TRBJ2-6; possible D gene TRBD1, 6 bases. Looked up from germline, CDR1 is SQVTM and CDR2 is ANQGSEA. The length of the CDR3 is 15 residues. V shed 5 bases and J shed 1 base, with 12 bases lying between them. CDR3: CSVSDSWSGANVLTF. DNA for the CDR3: TGCAGCGTTTCGGACAGCTGGTCTGGGGCCAACGTCCTGACTTTC.

The J gene is TRBJ2-1, the V gene TRBV5-8, with D uncertain. CDR3 size: 13 residues. Looked up from germline, CDR1 is SGHTS and CDR2 is YDEGEE. V shed 3 bases and J shed 8 bases, with 12 bases lying between them. The CDR3 region is CASSSHDSYEQFF. In DNA form, the CDR3 reads TGTGCCAGCAGCTCCCATGACTCTTATGAGCAGTTCTTC.

This clone turned up a few times. This chain uses TRBV15 with TRBJ1-5, with a tentative D call TRBD1 (5 bases). The CDR3 spans 15 residues. Germline-derived CDR1 and CDR2 are LNHNV and YYDKDF (reference sequence). With 3 bases removed from V and 4 bases from J, the gap between germline ends came to 13 bases. The DNA of the CDR3 is TGTGCCACCAGCAGGCCTGACAGCCCGAATCAGCCCCAGCATTTT. Translation: CATSRPDSPNQPQHF.

The chain recombines TRBV3-1 (or the pseudogene TRBV3-2) with TRBJ1-5, with D possibly being TRBD1 (5 bases). The V gene lost 0 bases and the J gene lost 5 bases, with 8 bases spanning the gap. CDR1 is LGHDT and CDR2 is YNNKEL in the germline V gene (reference sequence). The CDR3 is made up of 14 amino acids. In DNA form, the CDR3 reads TGTGCCAGCAGCCAAGAGATCAGGGATCAGCCCCAGCATTTT. Protein product: CASSQEIRDQPQHF.

The chain is built from TRBV7-2 and TRBJ2-1, with 10 bases lining up with TRBD2. V was pared by 5 bases and J by 0 bases, with 13 bases of the junction left unmatched. The CDR3 loop spans 19 amino acids. Germline V gives CDR1 SGHTA, CDR2 FQGNSA. CDR3 residues: CASSTPGLARPNSYNEQFF. As DNA, the CDR3 is TGTGCCAGCAGCACTCCGGGACTAGCGAGACCTAACTCCTACAATGAGCAGTTCTTC. Filled out from reference TRBV7-2 and TRBJ2-1, the complete variable domain reads GAGVSQSPSNKVTEKGKDVELRCDPISGHTALYWYRQSLGQGLEFLIYFQGNSAPDKSGLPSDRFSAERTGGSVSTLTIQRTQQEDSAVYLCASSTPGLARPNSYNEQFFGPGTRLTVL.

The CDR3 loop reads CASSRNEKLFF. In DNA, the CDR3 is TGTGCCAGCAGCCGTAATGAAAAACTGTTTTTT. V gene TRBV5-4 combines with J gene TRBJ1-4; no clear D gene. CDR1 SGHNT and CDR2 YYREEE come from the germline V gene (reference sequence). This CDR3 spans 11 amino acids. V was cut by 4 bases and J by 4 bases, with 2 bases left in between.

This sequence joins TRBV15 and TRBJ2-1; tentative D call: TRBD2 (6 bases). Trimming pared 0 bases from V and 7 bases from J, leaving 7 bases between. Germline CDR1 reads LNHNV; CDR2 reads YYDKDF (reference sequence). There are 13 residues in the CDR3. The CDR3 nucleotides are TGTGCCACCAGCAGAGATCGGGGGAATGAGCAGTTCTTC. Its translation: CATSRDRGNEQFF.

V and J are TRBV3-1 (or the pseudogene TRBV3-2) and TRBJ1-5; weak D call: TRBD1 (6 bases). Looked up from germline, CDR1 is LGHDT and CDR2 is YNNKEL (reference sequence). V shed 0 bases and J shed 7 bases, with 16 bases lying between them. The CDR3 is 16 amino acids. CDR3: CASSQDPTGMIQPQHF. The CDR3 coding sequence is TGTGCCAGCAGCCAAGATCCTACAGGGATGATCCAGCCCCAGCATTTT.